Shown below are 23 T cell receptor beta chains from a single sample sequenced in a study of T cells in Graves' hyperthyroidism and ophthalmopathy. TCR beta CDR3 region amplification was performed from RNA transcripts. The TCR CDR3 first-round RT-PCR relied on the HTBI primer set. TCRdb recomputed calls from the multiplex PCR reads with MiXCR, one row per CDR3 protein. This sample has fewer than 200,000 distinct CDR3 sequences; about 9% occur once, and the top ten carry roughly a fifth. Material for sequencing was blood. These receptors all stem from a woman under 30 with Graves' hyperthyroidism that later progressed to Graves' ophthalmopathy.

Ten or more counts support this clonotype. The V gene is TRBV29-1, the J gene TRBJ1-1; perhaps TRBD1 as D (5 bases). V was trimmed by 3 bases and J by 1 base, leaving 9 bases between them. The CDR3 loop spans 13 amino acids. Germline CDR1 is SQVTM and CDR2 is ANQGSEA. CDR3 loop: CSVEGPGNTEAFF. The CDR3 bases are TGCAGCGTTGAGGGGCCGGGGAACACTGAAGCTTTCTTT.

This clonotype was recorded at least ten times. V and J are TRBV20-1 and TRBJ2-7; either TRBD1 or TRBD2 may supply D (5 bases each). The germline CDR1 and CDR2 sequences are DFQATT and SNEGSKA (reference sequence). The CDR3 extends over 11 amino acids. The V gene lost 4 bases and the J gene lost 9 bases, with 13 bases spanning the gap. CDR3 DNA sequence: TGCAGTGCTACGGTGGGGGAGCGGCAGTACTTC. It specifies CSATVGERQYF.

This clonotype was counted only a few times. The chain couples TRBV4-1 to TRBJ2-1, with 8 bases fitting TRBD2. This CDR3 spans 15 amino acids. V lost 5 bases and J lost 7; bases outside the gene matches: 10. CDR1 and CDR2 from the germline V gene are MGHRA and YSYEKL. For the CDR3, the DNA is TGCGCCAGCAGCTTACCGGGACTAGGGGTGAATGAGCAGTTCTTC. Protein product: CASSLPGLGVNEQFF.

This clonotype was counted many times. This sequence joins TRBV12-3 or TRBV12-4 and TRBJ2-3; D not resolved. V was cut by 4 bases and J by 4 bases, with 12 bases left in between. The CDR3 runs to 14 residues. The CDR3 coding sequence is TGTGCCAGCAGTTCGACCGGTCGCGCAGATACGCAGTATTTT. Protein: CASSSTGRADTQYF.

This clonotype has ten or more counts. The CDR3 DNA sequence: TGCGCCAGCAGCCAAGGACAGGGGAGCGAGCAGTACTTC. This translates into CASSQGQGSEQYF. The chain combines TRBV4-1 with TRBJ2-7; 8 bases are shared with TRBD1. J gave up 6 bases and V 1 base, and 2 bases lay outside the gene matches. The germline V gene has CDR1 MGHRA and CDR2 YSYEKL. CDR3 size: 13 residues.

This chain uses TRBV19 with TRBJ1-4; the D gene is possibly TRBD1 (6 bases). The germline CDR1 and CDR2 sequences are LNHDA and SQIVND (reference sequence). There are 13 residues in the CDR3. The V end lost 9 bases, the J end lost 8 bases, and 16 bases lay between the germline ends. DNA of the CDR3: TGTGCCAGCAAACAGGGAATCCAGGAAAAACTGTTTTTT. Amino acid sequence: CASKQGIQEKLFF.

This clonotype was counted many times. The DNA for the CDR3 is TGTGCCAGCAGCCCGCAGACAGCGAACACTGAAGCTTTCTTT. Its translation is CASSPQTANTEAFF. This rearrangement joins TRBV7-9 to TRBJ1-1; possibly TRBD1 for D (5 bases). V gave up 5 bases and J gave up 1 base, with 11 bases separating them. This CDR3 has 14 amino acids. Germline assignment: CDR1 SEHNR and CDR2 FQNEAQ (reference sequence).

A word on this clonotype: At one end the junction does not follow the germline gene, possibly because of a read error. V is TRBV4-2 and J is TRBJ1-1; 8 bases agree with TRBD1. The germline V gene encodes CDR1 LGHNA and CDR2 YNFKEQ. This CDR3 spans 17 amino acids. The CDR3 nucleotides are TGTGCCAGAAGCCAGCGCCCGACAGGGGCCTTGAACACTGAAGCTTTCTTT. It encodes CARSQRPTGALNTEAFF.

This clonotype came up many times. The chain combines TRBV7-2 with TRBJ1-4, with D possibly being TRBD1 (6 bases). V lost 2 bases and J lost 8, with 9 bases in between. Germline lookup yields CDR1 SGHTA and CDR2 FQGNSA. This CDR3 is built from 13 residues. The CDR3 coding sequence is TGTGCCAGCAGCTTACTCCAGGGGGAAAAACTGTTTTTT. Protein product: CASSLLQGEKLFF.

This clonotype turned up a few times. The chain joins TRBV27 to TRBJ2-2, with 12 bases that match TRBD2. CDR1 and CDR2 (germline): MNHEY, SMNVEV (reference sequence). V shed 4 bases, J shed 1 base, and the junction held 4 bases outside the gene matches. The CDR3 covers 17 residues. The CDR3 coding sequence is TGTGCCAGCAGTTCTGGACTAGCGGGGAAGAACACCGGGGAGCTGTTTTTT. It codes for CASSSGLAGKNTGELFF.

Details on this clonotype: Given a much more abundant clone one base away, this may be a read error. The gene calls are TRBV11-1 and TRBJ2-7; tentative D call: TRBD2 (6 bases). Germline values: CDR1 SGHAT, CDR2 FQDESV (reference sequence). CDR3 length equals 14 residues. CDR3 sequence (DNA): TGTACCAGCAGCCTAGCCGGGAGCTCCTACGAGCAGTACTTC. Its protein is CTSSLAGSSYEQYF.

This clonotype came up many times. CDR3 protein: CASSASPLGQGGTEAFF. The CDR3 DNA sequence: TGTGCCAGCAGCGCAAGCCCCCTGGGACAGGGCGGCACTGAAGCTTTCTTT. The chain recombines TRBV9 with TRBJ1-1; 9 bases align to TRBD1. Germline V gives CDR1 SGDLS, CDR2 YYNGEE. Trimming removed 3 bases from V and 4 bases from J; junction bases left unmatched: 13. CDR3 size: 17 residues.

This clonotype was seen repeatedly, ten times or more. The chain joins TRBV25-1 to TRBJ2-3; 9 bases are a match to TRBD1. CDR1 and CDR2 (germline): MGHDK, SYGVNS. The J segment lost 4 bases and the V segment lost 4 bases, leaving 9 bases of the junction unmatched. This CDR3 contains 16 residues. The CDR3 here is CASSVMTGGLSDTQYF. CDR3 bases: TGTGCCAGCAGTGTGATGACAGGGGGGTTGTCAGATACGCAGTATTTT.

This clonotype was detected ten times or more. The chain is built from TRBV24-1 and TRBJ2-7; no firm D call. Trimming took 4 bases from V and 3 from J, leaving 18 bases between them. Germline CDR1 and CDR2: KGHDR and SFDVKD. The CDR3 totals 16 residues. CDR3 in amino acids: CATSDPGSYADYEQYF. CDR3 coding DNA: TGTGCCACCAGTGACCCGGGCAGCTATGCTGACTACGAGCAGTACTTC.

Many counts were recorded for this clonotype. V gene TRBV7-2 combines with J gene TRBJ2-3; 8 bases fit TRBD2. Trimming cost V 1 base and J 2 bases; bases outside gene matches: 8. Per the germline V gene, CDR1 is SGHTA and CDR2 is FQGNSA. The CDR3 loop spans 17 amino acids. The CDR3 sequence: CASSLGGVAGYTDTQYF. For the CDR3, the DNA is TGTGCCAGCAGCTTAGGCGGGGTAGCGGGATACACAGATACGCAGTATTTT. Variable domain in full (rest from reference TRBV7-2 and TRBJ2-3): GAGVSQSPSNKVTEKGKDVELRCDPISGHTALYWYRQSLGQGLEFLIYFQGNSAPDKSGLPSDRFSAERTGGSVSTLTIQRTQQEDSAVYLCASSLGGVAGYTDTQYFGPGTRLTVL.

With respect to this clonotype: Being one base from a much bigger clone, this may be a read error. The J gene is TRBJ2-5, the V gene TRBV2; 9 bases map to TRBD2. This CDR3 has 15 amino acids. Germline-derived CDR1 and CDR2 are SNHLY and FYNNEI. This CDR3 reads CATSGAGGRQETQYF. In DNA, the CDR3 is TGTGCCACCAGTGGAGCGGGAGGAAGACAAGAGACCCAGTACTTC.

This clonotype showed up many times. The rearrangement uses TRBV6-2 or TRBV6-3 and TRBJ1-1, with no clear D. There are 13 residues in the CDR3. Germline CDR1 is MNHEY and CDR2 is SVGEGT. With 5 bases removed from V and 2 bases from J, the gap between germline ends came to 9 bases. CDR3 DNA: TGTGCCAGCAGTCAGACCCTAAACACTGAAGCTTTCTTT. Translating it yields CASSQTLNTEAFF.

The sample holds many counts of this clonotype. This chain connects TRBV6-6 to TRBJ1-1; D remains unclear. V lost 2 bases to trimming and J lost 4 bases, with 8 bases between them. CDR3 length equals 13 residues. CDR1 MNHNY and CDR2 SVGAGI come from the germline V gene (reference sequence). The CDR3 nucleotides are TGTGCCAGCAGTTACGGTGAGGGCACTGAAGCTTTCTTT. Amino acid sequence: CASSYGEGTEAFF.

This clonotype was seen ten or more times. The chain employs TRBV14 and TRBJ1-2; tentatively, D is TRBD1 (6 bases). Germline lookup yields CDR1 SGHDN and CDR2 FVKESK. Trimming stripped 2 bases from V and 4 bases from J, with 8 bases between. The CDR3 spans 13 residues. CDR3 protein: CASSQLTGYGYTF. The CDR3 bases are TGTGCCAGCAGCCAATTGACAGGCTATGGCTACACCTTC.

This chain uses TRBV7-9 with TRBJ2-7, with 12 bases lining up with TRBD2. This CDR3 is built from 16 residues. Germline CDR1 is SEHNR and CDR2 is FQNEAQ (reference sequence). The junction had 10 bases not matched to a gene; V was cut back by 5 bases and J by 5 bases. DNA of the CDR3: TGTGCCAGCAGCCGAGAGACTAGCGGGGGAATGCACGAGCAGTACTTC. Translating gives CASSRETSGGMHEQYF.

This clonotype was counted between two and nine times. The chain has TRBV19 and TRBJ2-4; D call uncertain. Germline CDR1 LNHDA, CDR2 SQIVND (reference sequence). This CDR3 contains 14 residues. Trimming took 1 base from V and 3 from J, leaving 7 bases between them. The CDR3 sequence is CASSIGSGKNIQYF. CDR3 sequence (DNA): TGTGCCAGTAGTATAGGATCGGGCAAAAACATTCAGTACTTC.

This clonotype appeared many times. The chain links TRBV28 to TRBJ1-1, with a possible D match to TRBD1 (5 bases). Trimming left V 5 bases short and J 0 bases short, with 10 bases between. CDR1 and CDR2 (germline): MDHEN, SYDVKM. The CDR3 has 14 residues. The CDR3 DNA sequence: TGTGCCAGCAGTGCTGACAGACTGAACACTGAAGCTTTCTTT. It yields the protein CASSADRLNTEAFF.

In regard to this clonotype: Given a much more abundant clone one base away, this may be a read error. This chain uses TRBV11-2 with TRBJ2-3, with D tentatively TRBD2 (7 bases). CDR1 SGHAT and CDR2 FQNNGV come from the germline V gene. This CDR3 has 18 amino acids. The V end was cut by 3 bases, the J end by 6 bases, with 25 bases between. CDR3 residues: CASSFPHPAGRGWDTQYF. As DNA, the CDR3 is TGTGCCAGCAGCTTCCCCCACCCAGCGGGGAGGGGGTGGGATACGCAGTATTTT.